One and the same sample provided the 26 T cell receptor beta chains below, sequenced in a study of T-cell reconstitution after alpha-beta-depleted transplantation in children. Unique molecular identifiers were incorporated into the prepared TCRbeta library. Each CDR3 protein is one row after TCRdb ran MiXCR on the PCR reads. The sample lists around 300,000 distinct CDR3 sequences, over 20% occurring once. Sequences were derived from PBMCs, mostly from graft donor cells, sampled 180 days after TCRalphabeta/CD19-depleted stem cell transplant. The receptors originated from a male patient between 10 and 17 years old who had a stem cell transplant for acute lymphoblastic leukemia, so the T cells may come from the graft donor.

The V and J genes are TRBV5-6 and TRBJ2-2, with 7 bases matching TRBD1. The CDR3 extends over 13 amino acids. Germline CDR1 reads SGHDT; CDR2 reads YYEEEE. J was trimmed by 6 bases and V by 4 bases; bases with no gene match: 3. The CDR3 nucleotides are TGTGCCAGCAGCGCCCAGGGGGCCGGGGAGCTGTTTTTT. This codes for CASSAQGAGELFF.

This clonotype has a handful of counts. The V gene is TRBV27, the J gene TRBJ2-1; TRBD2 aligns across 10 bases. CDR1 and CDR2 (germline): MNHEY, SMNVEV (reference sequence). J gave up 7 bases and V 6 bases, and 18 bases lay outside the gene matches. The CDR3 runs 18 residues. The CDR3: CASREDTSGTWGGNEQFF. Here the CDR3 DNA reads TGTGCCAGCAGAGAGGATACTAGCGGGACATGGGGGGGAAATGAGCAGTTCTTC.

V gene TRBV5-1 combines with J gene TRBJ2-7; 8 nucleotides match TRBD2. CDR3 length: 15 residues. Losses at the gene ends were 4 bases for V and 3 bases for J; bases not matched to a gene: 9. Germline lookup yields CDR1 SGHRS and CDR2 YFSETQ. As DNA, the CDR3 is TGCGCCAGCAGCCGAACTAGCGGAGAAAACTACGAGCAGTACTTC. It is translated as CASSRTSGENYEQYF.

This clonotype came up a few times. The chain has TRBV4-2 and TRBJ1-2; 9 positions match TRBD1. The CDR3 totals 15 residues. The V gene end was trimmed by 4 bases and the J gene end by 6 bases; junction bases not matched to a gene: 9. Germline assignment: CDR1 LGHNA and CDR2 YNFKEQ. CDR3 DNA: TGTGCCAGCAGCCGGTCCCGCGGGGACAGGGATGGCTACACCTTC. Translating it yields CASSRSRGDRDGYTF.

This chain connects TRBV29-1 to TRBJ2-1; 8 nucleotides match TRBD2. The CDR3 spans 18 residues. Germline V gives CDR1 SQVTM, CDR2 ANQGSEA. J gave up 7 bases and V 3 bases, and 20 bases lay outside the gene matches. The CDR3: CSVDWAQSGSGVGNEQFF. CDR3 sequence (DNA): TGCAGCGTTGATTGGGCCCAAAGCGGGAGTGGGGTGGGGAATGAGCAGTTCTTC.

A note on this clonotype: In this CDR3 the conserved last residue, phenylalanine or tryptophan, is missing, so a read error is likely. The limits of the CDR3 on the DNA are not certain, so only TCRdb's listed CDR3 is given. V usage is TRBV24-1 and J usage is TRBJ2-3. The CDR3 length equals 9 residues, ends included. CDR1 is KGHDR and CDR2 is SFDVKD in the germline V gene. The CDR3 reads CATSAGKAI.

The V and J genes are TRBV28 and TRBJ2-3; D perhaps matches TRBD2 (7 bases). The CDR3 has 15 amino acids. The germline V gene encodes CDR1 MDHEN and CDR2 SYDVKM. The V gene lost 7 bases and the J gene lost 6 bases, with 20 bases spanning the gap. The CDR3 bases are TGTGCCAGCAAACCTTGGGGGGGGGCCGAGGATACGCAGTATTTT. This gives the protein CASKPWGGAEDTQYF.

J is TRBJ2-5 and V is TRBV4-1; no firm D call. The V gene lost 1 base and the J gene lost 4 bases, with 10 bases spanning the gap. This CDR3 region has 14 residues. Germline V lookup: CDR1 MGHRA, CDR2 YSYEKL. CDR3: CASSQVFLVETQYF. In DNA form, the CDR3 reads TGCGCCAGCAGCCAAGTTTTCCTAGTAGAGACCCAGTACTTC.

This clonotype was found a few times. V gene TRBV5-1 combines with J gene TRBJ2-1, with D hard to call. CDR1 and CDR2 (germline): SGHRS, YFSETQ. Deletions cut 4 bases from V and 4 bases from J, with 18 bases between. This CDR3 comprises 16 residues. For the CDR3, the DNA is TGCGCCAGCAGCCCCCTAGGGCCGTTCCTTTACAATGAGCAGTTCTTC. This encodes CASSPLGPFLYNEQFF.

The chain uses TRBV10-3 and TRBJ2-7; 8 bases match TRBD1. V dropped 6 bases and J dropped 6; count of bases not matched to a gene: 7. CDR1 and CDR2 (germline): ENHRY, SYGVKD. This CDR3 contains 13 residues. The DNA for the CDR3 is TGTGCCATCAGACGAACACAGGGGGGCGAGCAGTACTTC. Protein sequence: CAIRRTQGGEQYF.

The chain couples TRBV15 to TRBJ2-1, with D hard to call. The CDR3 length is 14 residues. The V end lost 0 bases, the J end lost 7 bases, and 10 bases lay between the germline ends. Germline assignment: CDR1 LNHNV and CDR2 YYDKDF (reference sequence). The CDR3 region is CATSRDYNRNEQFF. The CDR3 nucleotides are TGTGCCACCAGCAGAGATTACAATCGGAATGAGCAGTTCTTC.

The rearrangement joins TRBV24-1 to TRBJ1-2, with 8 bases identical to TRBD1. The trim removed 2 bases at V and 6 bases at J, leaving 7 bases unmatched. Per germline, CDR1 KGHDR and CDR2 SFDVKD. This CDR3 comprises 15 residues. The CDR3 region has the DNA TGTGCCACCAGTGATTCTCGGACAGGGCTAGATGGCTACACCTTC. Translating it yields CATSDSRTGLDGYTF.

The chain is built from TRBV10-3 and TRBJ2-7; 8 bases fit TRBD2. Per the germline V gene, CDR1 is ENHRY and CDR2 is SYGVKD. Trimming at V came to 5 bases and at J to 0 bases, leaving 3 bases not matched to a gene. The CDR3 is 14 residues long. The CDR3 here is CAISFSGTSYEQYF. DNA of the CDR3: TGTGCCATCAGTTTTAGCGGGACCTCCTACGAGCAGTACTTC.

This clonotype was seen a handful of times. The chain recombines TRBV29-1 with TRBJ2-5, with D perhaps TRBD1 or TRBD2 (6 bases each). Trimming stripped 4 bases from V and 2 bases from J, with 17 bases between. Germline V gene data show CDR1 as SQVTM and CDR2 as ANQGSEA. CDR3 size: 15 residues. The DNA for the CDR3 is TGCAGCGTTGGGGCGAGGGGGGTACCTCAAGAGACCCAGTACTTC. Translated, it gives CSVGARGVPQETQYF.

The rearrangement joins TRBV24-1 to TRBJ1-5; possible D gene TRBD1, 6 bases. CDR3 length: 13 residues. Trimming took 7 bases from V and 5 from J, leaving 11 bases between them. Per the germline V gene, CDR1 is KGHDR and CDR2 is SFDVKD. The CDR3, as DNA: TGTGCCACCAGCAGGGGCGGGGATCAGCCCCAGCATTTT. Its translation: CATSRGGDQPQHF.

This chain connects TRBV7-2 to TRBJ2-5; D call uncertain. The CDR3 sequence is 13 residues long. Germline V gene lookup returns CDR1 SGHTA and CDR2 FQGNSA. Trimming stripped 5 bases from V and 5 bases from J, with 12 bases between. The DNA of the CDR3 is TGTGCCAGCAGCCTGCCTCCCGCGGAGACCCAGTACTTC. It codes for CASSLPPAETQYF.

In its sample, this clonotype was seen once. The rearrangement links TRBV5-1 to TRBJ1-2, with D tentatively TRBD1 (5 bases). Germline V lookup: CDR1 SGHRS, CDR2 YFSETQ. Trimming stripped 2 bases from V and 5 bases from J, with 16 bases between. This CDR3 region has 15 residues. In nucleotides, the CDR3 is TGCGCCAGCAGCTTTGAGGGACCGAATTATTATGGCTACACCTTC. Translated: CASSFEGPNYYGYTF.

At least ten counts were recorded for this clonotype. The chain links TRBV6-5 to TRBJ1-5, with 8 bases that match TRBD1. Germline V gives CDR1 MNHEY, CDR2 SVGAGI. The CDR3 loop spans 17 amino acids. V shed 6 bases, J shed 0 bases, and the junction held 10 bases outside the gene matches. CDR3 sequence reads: CASSPIPGQVSNQPQHF. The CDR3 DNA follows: TGTGCCAGCAGCCCGATCCCGGGACAGGTTAGCAATCAGCCCCAGCATTTT.

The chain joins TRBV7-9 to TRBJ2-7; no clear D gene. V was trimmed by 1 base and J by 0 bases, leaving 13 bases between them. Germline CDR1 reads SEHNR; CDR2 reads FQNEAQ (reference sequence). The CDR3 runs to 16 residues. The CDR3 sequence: CASSLEGDARSYEQYF. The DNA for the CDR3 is TGTGCCAGCAGCTTAGAGGGTGACGCACGCTCCTACGAGCAGTACTTC.

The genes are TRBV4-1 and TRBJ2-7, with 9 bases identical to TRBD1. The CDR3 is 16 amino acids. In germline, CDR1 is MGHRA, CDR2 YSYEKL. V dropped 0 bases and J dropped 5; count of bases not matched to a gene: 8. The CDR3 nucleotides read TGCGCCAGCAGCCAAGAAGACAGGGGGGAAAGTAACGAGCAGTACTTC. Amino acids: CASSQEDRGESNEQYF.

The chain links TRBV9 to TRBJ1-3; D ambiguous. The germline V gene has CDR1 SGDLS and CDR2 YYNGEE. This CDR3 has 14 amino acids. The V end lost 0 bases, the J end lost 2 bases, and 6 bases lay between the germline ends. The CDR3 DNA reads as TGTGCCAGCAGCGTAGGAGGCGCTGGAAACACCATATATTTT. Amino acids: CASSVGGAGNTIYF.

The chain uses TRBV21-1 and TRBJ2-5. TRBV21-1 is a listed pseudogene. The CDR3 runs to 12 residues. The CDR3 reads CASRGCQETQYF. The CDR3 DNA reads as TGTGCCAGCAGGGGGTGCCAGGAGACCCAGTACTTC.

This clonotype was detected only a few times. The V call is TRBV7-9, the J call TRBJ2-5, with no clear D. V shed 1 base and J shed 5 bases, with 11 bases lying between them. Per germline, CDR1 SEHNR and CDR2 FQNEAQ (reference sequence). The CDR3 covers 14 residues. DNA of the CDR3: TGTGCCAGCAGCTTAGTACTGTCGGAGGAGACCCAGTACTTC. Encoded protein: CASSLVLSEETQYF.

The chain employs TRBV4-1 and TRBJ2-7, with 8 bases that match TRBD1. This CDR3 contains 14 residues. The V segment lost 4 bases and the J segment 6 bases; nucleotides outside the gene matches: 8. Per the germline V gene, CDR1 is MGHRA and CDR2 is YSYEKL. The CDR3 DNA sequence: TGCGCCAGCAGCCTCGGGACAGGAACCTCCGAGCAGTACTTC. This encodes CASSLGTGTSEQYF.

CDR3 sequence (DNA): TGTGCCAGCAGTTACTTTCGGACTGGCGGCTATGGCTACACCTTC. Protein product: CASSYFRTGGYGYTF. This chain uses TRBV6-5 with TRBJ1-2, with D unclear. The germline V and J ends were trimmed by 1 base and 4 bases, with 13 bases remaining between them. CDR3 length: 15 amino acids. Germline-derived CDR1 and CDR2 are MNHEY and SVGAGI.

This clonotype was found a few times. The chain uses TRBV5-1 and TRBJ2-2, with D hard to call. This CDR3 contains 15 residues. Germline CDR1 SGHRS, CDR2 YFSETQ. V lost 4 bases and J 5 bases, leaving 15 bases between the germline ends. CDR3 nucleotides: TGCGCCAGCAGCCCCGATTTGGGTCTGACCGGGGAGCTGTTTTTT. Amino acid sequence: CASSPDLGLTGELFF.